This entry lists 17 T cell receptor beta chains sequenced from one sample in a study of a mutant IDH1 vaccine in newly diagnosed glioma. The protocol was immunoSEQ multiplex PCR, while the TCRdb copy is restricted to in-frame clones and leaves out a portion. The sample shows under 65,000 clones, around 80% of them seen only once. Described time point: week 11, during vaccination. Each vaccine dose was 300 ug of mutant IDH1 20-mer peptide, with topical imiquimod. No antigen is known for these receptors. The sequencing here drew on PBMCs, taken from a glioma patient whose treatment included an IDH1 peptide vaccine. All receptors come from a man in his forties or fifties with glioma.

The chain links TRBV7-2 to TRBJ1-1; 8 bases map to TRBD1. Per germline, CDR1 SGHTA and CDR2 FQGNSA. Germline trimming cut 0 bases from V and 1 base from J; bases unmatched to any gene: 1. The CDR3 contains 15 residues. CDR3 sequence (DNA): TGTGCCAGCAGCTTAGCCGGGACAGGGAACACTGAAGCTTTCTTT. Translated: CASSLAGTGNTEAFF.

V and J are TRBV20-1 and TRBJ1-1; the D gene is possibly TRBD1 (5 bases). Between the trimmed V and J ends, which lost 7 bases and 11 bases, there was a span of 14 bases. The CDR3 covers 10 residues. Germline CDR1 reads DFQATT; CDR2 reads SNEGSKA (reference sequence). The CDR3 region is CSGGRLSAFF. The CDR3 region has the DNA TGCAGTGGGGGACGTCTTTCGGCTTTCTTT.

The rearrangement joins TRBV11-2 to TRBJ2-5; D call uncertain. Per germline, CDR1 SGHAT and CDR2 FQNNGV. The CDR3 totals 14 residues. V lost 1 base and J lost 4, with 10 bases in between. In nucleotides, the CDR3 is TGTGCCAGCAGCTTAGTTGGTAGCACAGAGACCCAGTACTTC. Its protein is CASSLVGSTETQYF.

This sequence joins TRBV6-5 and TRBJ2-2; weak D call: TRBD2 (6 bases). Germline V gene data show CDR1 as MNHEY and CDR2 as SVGAGI. The V and J ends lost 7 bases and 6 bases respectively, with 12 bases between them. The CDR3 is 13 amino acids. For the CDR3, the DNA is TGTGCCAGCATCGACTGGGGGGCCGGGGAGCTGTTTTTT. This codes for CASIDWGAGELFF.

The chain is built from TRBV20-1 and TRBJ2-1; D is uncertain. Deletions cut 5 bases from V and 6 bases from J, with 8 bases between. There are 11 residues in the CDR3. CDR1 DFQATT and CDR2 SNEGSKA come from the germline V gene (reference sequence). CDR3: CSASSLNEQFF. CDR3 DNA sequence: TGCAGTGCTTCCAGTCTCAATGAGCAGTTCTTC.

Details on this clone: The junction shows a germline mismatch at one end, possibly a read error. The rearrangement links TRBV2 to TRBJ1-3; the D is unclear. CDR1 and CDR2 (germline): SNHLY, FYNNEI. The CDR3 spans 14 residues. The CDR3 here is CASSEGPLGNTIYF. The CDR3 coding sequence is TGTGCCAGCAGCGAAGGACCGCTTGGAAACACCATATATTTT.

Only a few counts were recorded for this clone. The chain has TRBV7-9 and TRBJ2-3; tentative D call: TRBD2 (6 bases). Deletions cut 3 bases from V and 5 bases from J, with 15 bases between. Germline values: CDR1 SEHNR, CDR2 FQNEAQ (reference sequence). The CDR3 runs to 15 residues. The CDR3 region is CASSLAGSIQDTQYF. As DNA, the CDR3 is TGTGCCAGCAGCTTGGCGGGATCTATACAAGATACGCAGTATTTT.

The chain links TRBV7-9 to TRBJ2-7; D possibly corresponds to TRBD1 (5 bases). Looked up from germline, CDR1 is SEHNR and CDR2 is FQNEAQ (reference sequence). V was trimmed by 3 bases and J by 2 bases, leaving 8 bases between them. The CDR3 extends over 13 amino acids. This CDR3 reads CASSFDSAYEQYF. The CDR3 nucleotides are TGTGCCAGCAGCTTCGACAGTGCCTACGAGCAGTACTTC. Looking up the rest from reference TRBV7-9 and TRBJ2-7 gives the full variable domain: DTGVSQNPRHKITKRGQNVTFRCDPISEHNRLYWYRQTLGQGPEFLTYFQNEAQLEKSRLLSDRFSAERPKGSFSTLEIQRTEQGDSAMYLCASSFDSAYEQYFGPGTRLTVT.

This sequence joins TRBV6-5 and TRBJ1-2, with 8 positions matching TRBD1. Germline CDR1 and CDR2: MNHEY and SVGAGI. V lost 6 bases, J lost 8 bases, and 5 bases stayed unmatched. This CDR3 has 12 residues. DNA of the CDR3: TGTGCCAGCAGGTCGACAGGGGACGGCTACACCTTC. This translates into CASRSTGDGYTF.

V usage is TRBV2 and J usage is TRBJ1-3; D is uncertain. Per the germline V gene, CDR1 is SNHLY and CDR2 is FYNNEI. The CDR3 has 14 amino acids. Trimming took off 2 bases at V and 0 bases at J, with 5 bases between the two ends. Here the CDR3 reads CASSELSSGNTIYF. CDR3 coding DNA: TGTGCCAGCAGTGAACTGAGCTCTGGAAACACCATATATTTT.

The genes are TRBV5-4 and TRBJ2-7; D unclear. V was cut by 2 bases and J by 2 bases, with 14 bases left in between. CDR3 size: 15 residues. Germline CDR1 reads SGHNT; CDR2 reads YYREEE (reference sequence). The CDR3: CASSLSQSATYEQYF. DNA of the CDR3: TGTGCCAGCAGCTTATCACAGTCCGCTACCTACGAGCAGTACTTC. The full variable domain, rest sourced from reference TRBV5-4 and TRBJ2-7, is ETGVTQSPTHLIKTRGQQVTLRCSSQSGHNTVSWYQQALGQGPQFIFQYYREEENGRGNFPPRFSGLQFPNYSSELNVNALELDDSALYLCASSLSQSATYEQYFGPGTRLTVT.

The chain couples TRBV27 to TRBJ1-2; TRBD1 agrees at 7 bases. V was pared by 5 bases and J by 6 bases, with 6 bases of the junction left unmatched. The CDR3 runs 13 residues. Germline V gene data show CDR1 as MNHEY and CDR2 as SMNVEV (reference sequence). Here the CDR3 reads CASSRPTGDGYTF. CDR3 DNA: TGTGCCAGCAGTAGACCAACAGGGGATGGCTACACCTTC.

J is TRBJ2-7 and V is TRBV11-1; 10 bases line up with TRBD2. V lost 5 bases, J lost 2 bases, and 15 bases stayed unmatched. From germline, CDR1 is SGHAT and CDR2 FQDESV (reference sequence). This CDR3 is built from 18 residues. The CDR3 spells CASSLQGGLAGDTYEQYF. The DNA of the CDR3 is TGTGCCAGCAGCCTACAGGGCGGGCTAGCGGGAGACACCTACGAGCAGTACTTC.

V and J are TRBV30 and TRBJ2-2; either TRBD1 or TRBD2 may supply D (5 bases each). This CDR3 contains 14 residues. V was trimmed by 5 bases and J by 3 bases, leaving 13 bases between them. The germline V gene has CDR1 GTSNPN and CDR2 SVGIG (reference sequence). Written as DNA, the CDR3 is TGTGCCTGGGCCCGGGACCGCTACACCGGGGAGCTGTTTTTT. It yields the protein CAWARDRYTGELFF.

J is TRBJ2-1 and V is TRBV5-1; D remains ambiguous. The germline V gene encodes CDR1 SGHRS and CDR2 YFSETQ. With 2 bases removed from V and 0 bases from J, the gap between germline ends came to 9 bases. The CDR3 runs to 15 residues. CDR3 sequence: CASSFGRSSYNEQFF. The DNA of the CDR3 is TGCGCCAGCAGCTTTGGCCGCAGCTCCTACAATGAGCAGTTCTTC.

The chain has TRBV7-2 and TRBJ2-5; tentative D call: TRBD1 (6 bases). The CDR3 has 14 residues. Trimming left V 5 bases short and J 1 base short, with 11 bases between. Germline CDR1 reads SGHTA; CDR2 reads FQGNSA. CDR3 DNA sequence: TGTGCCAGCAGCACCAAGACAGGCCAAGAGACCCAGTACTTC. It translates to CASSTKTGQETQYF.

The J gene is TRBJ1-5, the V gene TRBV11-3, with D unclear. The CDR3 is made up of 15 amino acids. Germline assignment: CDR1 SGHNT and CDR2 YENEEA. Trimming removed 4 bases at V and 6 bases at J, with 16 bases between. The CDR3 sequence is CASSSAREQAQPQHF. The CDR3 region has the DNA TGTGCCAGCAGCTCAGCCCGGGAGCAGGCTCAGCCCCAGCATTTT.